This T cell receptor (beta chain) was captured by sequencing in a study of control samples from healthy donors and cancer patients. TCRdb's table, derived via immunoSEQ multiplex PCR, lists solely in-frame clones and lacks some. This sample has around 71,000 clones, with 90% found just once. V lost 8 bases and J lost 0; bases outside the gene matches: 11. CDR1 is ENHRY, CDR2 SYGVKD, per germline. There are 17 residues in the CDR3. This receptor was taken from a woman between 45 and 60 years old with colorectal cancer. The gene calls are TRBV10-3 and TRBJ2-3, with 10 positions matching TRBD1. Sample: PBMCs. The CDR3 region has the DNA TGTGCCATCTCTCCGGGACAGGGGTTTTCTAGCACAGATACGCAGTATTTT. This encodes CAISPGQGFSSTDTQYF.